The table lists the clone carrying this T cell receptor (beta chain) with many counts. Its antigen is still unknown. The data are from a study of T cells in Graves' hyperthyroidism and ophthalmopathy. On the study more broadly: Peripheral blood was secured at the point of initial diagnosis, before any treatment.

Researchers amplified the TCR beta CDR3 regions from RNA transcripts. An initial round of RT-PCR targeting the TCR CDR3 relied on the HTBI primer set. TCRdb passed the multiplex PCR reads through MiXCR, listing each CDR3 protein once. Of roughly 420,000 distinct CDR3 sequences in the sample, 15% to 18% were seen once. This CDR3 comprises 15 residues. Germline loops: CDR1 MGHRA, CDR2 YSYEKL. V lost 1 base to trimming and J lost 4 bases, with 10 bases between them. Study results and limitations: Blood also carried most thyroid clonotypes expanded above 0.001.

Those patients with uncontrolled infection, other autoimmune disease, pregnancy or lactation were excluded. The chain has TRBV4-1 and TRBJ1-4; the D gene is possibly TRBD1 (5 bases). The TCR originated in a woman aged 18-29 years with Graves' hyperthyroidism. The sample comprised blood. The CDR3 region has the DNA TGCGCCAGCAGCCAAGTTGGGGGATTTAATGAAAAACTGTTTTTT. Amino acids: CASSQVGGFNEKLFF.